This is a list of T cell receptor beta chains from one sample in a study of radiotherapy plus CTLA-4 blockade in lung cancer. The table came from immunoSEQ multiplex PCR; TCRdb's copy has only in-frame clones and leaves some out. The table records roughly 50,000 clones, roughly 76% of them present only once. The sample here was peripheral blood, taken from a patient treated with radiotherapy plus ipilimumab. The receptor set was obtained from a human donor with non-small cell lung cancer who had stable disease on radiotherapy plus ipilimumab. Each CDR3 is given with its conserved first and last residue. A D gene is named only where the DNA matches it firmly. Where a row states a size, it is once, few, many or the class of an expanded clone; other rows omit it.

>TRBJ2-2|NA|few|13|TRBV7-9
CASSLLGTGELFF
TGTGCCAGCAGCTTACTTGGAACCGGGGAGCTGTTTTTT
>TRBJ1-5|TRBD1|NA|16|TRBV19
CASSIRRTGGNQPQHF
TGTGCCAGTAGTATCCGAAGGACAGGGGGAAATCAGCCCCAGCATTTT
>TRBJ2-1|NA|once|13|TRBV11-2
CASSPFGFREQFF
TGTGCCAGCAGCCCATTCGGCTTCAGGGAGCAGTTCTTC
>TRBJ2-7|TRBD2|few|14|TRBV6-5
CASSQLAGDYEQYF
TGTGCCAGCAGTCAACTAGCGGGGGACTACGAGCAGTACTTC
>TRBJ1-1|NA|NA|15|TRBV19
CASSIDGPGNTEAFF
TGTGCCAGTAGTATCGACGGCCCTGGGAACACTGAAGCTTTCTTT
>TRBJ2-3|TRBD2|once|17|TRBV10-2
CASSDPLAGLGTDTQYF
TGCGCCAGCAGTGATCCGCTAGCGGGGTTAGGGACAGATACGCAGTATTTT
>TRBJ1-1|NA|NA|15|TRBV6-4
CASSAQGLGNTEAFF
TGTGCCAGCAGTGCTCAGGGGTTGGGGAACACTGAAGCTTTCTTT
>TRBJ1-5|NA|few|13|TRBV5-4
CASSSGQNQPQHF
TGTGCCAGCAGCTCCGGACAGAATCAGCCCCAGCATTTT
>TRBJ2-3|NA|NA|15|TRBV30
CAWSVPGSRTDTQYF
TGTGCCTGGAGTGTACCCGGCTCCCGCACAGATACGCAGTATTTT
>TRBJ1-2|TRBD1|NA|14|TRBV19
CASNRGQGIDGYTF
TGTGCCAGTAATCGGGGACAGGGTATCGATGGCTACACCTTC
>TRBJ1-4|TRBD1|NA|13|TRBV10-1
CATTDRVGEKLFF
TGCGCCACCACGGACAGGGTCGGTGAAAAACTGTTTTTT
>TRBJ1-2|TRBD1|NA|15|TRBV5-6
CASRSGTGRNYGYTF
TGTGCCAGCAGATCTGGGACAGGGAGGAACTATGGCTACACCTTC
>TRBJ1-4|NA|few|15|TRBV6-1
CASSESRGADEKLFF
TGTGCCAGCAGTGAATCGAGGGGGGCGGATGAAAAACTGTTTTTT
>TRBJ1-4|NA|NA|14|TRBV5-1
CASSQQATNEKLFF
TGCGCCAGCAGCCAACAGGCTACTAATGAAAAACTGTTTTTT
>TRBJ1-4|TRBD1|NA|14|TRBV10-3
CAVKPGGANEKLFF
TGTGCCGTCAAACCAGGGGGAGCTAATGAAAAACTGTTTTTT
>TRBJ1-2|TRBD1|NA|14|TRBV7-9
CASSPGQANYGYTF
TGTGCCAGCAGCCCTGGACAGGCTAACTATGGCTACACCTTC
>TRBJ2-1|TRBD1|NA|15|TRBV7-9
CASSLGRGNFNEQFF
TGTGCCAGCAGCTTAGGCAGGGGGAATTTCAATGAGCAGTTCTTC